Shown below are 25 T cell receptor beta chains from a single sample sequenced in a study of cytomegalovirus exposure and HLA in healthy donors. PCR amplification relied on 60 Vbeta primers (plus 13 Jbeta primers). Assay used: immunoSEQ multiplex PCR; TCRdb lists only in-frame clones, some missing. Among some 190,000 clones listed, 76% were seen once. Sequencing used PBMCs. The receptors originated from a man between 18 and 35 years old in good health and CMV-seronegative.

The chain joins TRBV27 to TRBJ2-3, with 9 bases matching TRBD2. The germline gives CDR1 MNHEY, CDR2 SMNVEV (reference sequence). The J segment lost 2 bases and the V segment lost 3 bases, leaving 3 bases of the junction unmatched. There are 15 residues in the CDR3. The CDR3 reads CASSFAGGNTDTQYF. The CDR3 DNA sequence: TGTGCCAGCAGTTTCGCGGGGGGGAACACAGATACGCAGTATTTT.

V is TRBV5-1 and J is TRBJ1-1; tentatively, D is TRBD1 (6 bases). V lost 0 bases to trimming and J lost 6 bases, with 9 bases between them. Germline CDR1 SGHRS, CDR2 YFSETQ. The CDR3 covers 13 residues. In DNA, the CDR3 is TGCGCCAGCAGCTTGGCGGCAGGGGCTGAAGCTTTCTTT. This sequence encodes CASSLAAGAEAFF.

This clone appeared a few times. V usage is TRBV7-8 and J usage is TRBJ1-5; the D is unclear. This CDR3 comprises 14 residues. V was cut by 5 bases and J by 2 bases, with 10 bases left in between. Germline V gene data show CDR1 as SGHVS and CDR2 as FQNEAQ. The CDR3 region is CASSPRRGNQPQHF. Written as DNA, the CDR3 is TGTGCCAGCAGCCCTAGGAGGGGCAATCAGCCCCAGCATTTT.

V usage is TRBV7-3 and J usage is TRBJ2-2; weak D call: TRBD2 (6 bases). Germline V gene sequence: CDR1 SGHTA, CDR2 FQGTGA. The germline V and J ends were trimmed by 5 bases and 5 bases, with 15 bases remaining between them. There are 15 residues in the CDR3. The CDR3 sequence is CASSPRGGVTGELFF. CDR3 nucleotide sequence: TGTGCCAGCAGCCCCCGGGGCGGGGTGACCGGGGAGCTGTTTTTT. Drawing the rest from reference TRBV7-3 and TRBJ2-2, the complete variable domain is GAGVSQTPSNKVTEKGKYVELRCDPISGHTALYWYRQSLGQGPEFLIYFQGTGAADDSGLPNDRFFAVRPEGSVSTLKIQRTERGDSAVYLCASSPRGGVTGELFFGEGSRLTVL.

This clone was counted once. The chain has TRBV25-1 and TRBJ2-5; TRBD1 matches at 12 bases. From germline, CDR1 is MGHDK and CDR2 SYGVNS. Trimming removed 1 base from V and 5 bases from J; junction bases left unmatched: 5. The CDR3 runs to 16 residues. CDR3 amino acids: CASSEWGTGGLETQYF. CDR3 nucleotide sequence: TGTGCCAGCAGTGAATGGGGGACAGGGGGCCTGGAGACCCAGTACTTC.

This clone was observed once. This chain connects TRBV29-1 to TRBJ2-1; D might be TRBD2 (6 bases). Germline V CDR1 and CDR2: SQVTM, ANQGSEA. This CDR3 contains 16 residues. V was pared by 5 bases and J by 6 bases, with 23 bases between. The CDR3 is CSVPPVGGEVRNEQFF. For the CDR3, the DNA is TGCAGCGTTCCACCCGTGGGGGGAGAGGTGCGCAATGAGCAGTTCTTC.

The J gene is TRBJ2-1, the V gene TRBV19; 11 bases map to TRBD2. The trim removed 3 bases at V and 6 bases at J, leaving 1 base unmatched. Germline V gene data show CDR1 as LNHDA and CDR2 as SQIVND (reference sequence). This CDR3 is 14 amino acids long. The CDR3 here is CASSISGGVNEQFF. CDR3 coding DNA: TGTGCCAGTAGTATTAGCGGGGGGGTCAATGAGCAGTTCTTC.

This chain links TRBV7-6 with TRBJ2-5; perhaps TRBD2 as D (6 bases). The closer fit of TRBJ2-7 to the DNA end suggests the J call may be wrong. The CDR3 consists of 15 residues. The germline V gene encodes CDR1 SGHVS and CDR2 FNYEAQ. The CDR3 loop is CASSPTGGDFYEQYF. The CDR3 bases are TGTGCCAGCAGCCCGACCGGGGGAGACTTCTACGAGCAGTACTTC.

The chain uses TRBV11-2 and TRBJ1-2, with D perhaps TRBD1 (5 bases). Trimming took 5 bases from V and 5 from J, leaving 18 bases between them. Per the germline V gene, CDR1 is SGHAT and CDR2 is FQNNGV. The CDR3 spans 15 residues. The CDR3 coding sequence is TGTGCCAGCAGCCCGACGGGCTGGGGGGGGTATGGCTACACCTTC. This gives the protein CASSPTGWGGYGYTF. The full variable domain, completed using reference TRBV11-2 and TRBJ1-2, is EAGVAQSPRYKIIEKRQSVAFWCNPISGHATLYWYQQILGQGPKLLIQFQNNGVVDDSQLPKDRFSAERLKGVDSTLKIQPAKLEDSAVYLCASSPTGWGGYGYTFGSGTRLTVV.

The chain joins TRBV6-1 to TRBJ1-1; D might be TRBD1 (6 bases). V lost 5 bases, J lost 5 bases, and 18 bases lay in between. CDR3 size: 15 residues. Germline V CDR1 and CDR2: MNHNS, SASEGT. CDR3 in DNA: TGTGCCAGCAGTCCACTCAGGGGCGGATGGACTGAAGCTTTCTTT. Residues: CASSPLRGGWTEAFF.

V usage is TRBV15 and J usage is TRBJ2-1; 10 bases line up with TRBD2. The CDR3 spans 18 residues. J gave up 2 bases and V 5 bases, and 12 bases lay outside the gene matches. Looked up from germline, CDR1 is LNHNV and CDR2 is YYDKDF (reference sequence). The CDR3 DNA sequence: TGTGCCACCAGCGGGCCTAGCGGGAGCTTAAGTGCCTACAATGAGCAGTTCTTC. Translating gives CATSGPSGSLSAYNEQFF.

This clone was observed a few times. The CDR3 DNA sequence: TGCGCCAGCAGCCAAGACCCGATCGGTGGTGAGCAGTACTTC. Translation gives CASSQDPIGGEQYF. The rearrangement links TRBV4-1 to TRBJ2-7, with D unclear. Deletions cut 0 bases from V and 7 bases from J, with 13 bases between. CDR1 and CDR2 from the germline V gene are MGHRA and YSYEKL. The CDR3 sequence is 14 residues long.

The sample holds a few counts of this clone. The CDR3 DNA reads TGTGCCAGCAGCTTATTAGGGAGGCCCCTCCACTTT. Its translation is CASSLLGRPLHF. The chain carries TRBV7-2 and TRBJ1-6, with D unresolved. The CDR3 sequence is 12 residues long. Germline CDR1 SGHTA, CDR2 FQGNSA. V lost 2 bases and J 13 bases, leaving 9 bases between the germline ends.

The chain is built from TRBV2 and TRBJ2-7, with 10 bases that match TRBD1. J lost 3 bases, V lost 5 bases, and 7 bases had no gene match. The CDR3 spans 15 residues. The V gene's germline CDR1 is SNHLY and CDR2 FYNNEI. CDR3 DNA sequence: TGTGCCAGCAGTTCAAGGGGGACAGGGGTCTACGAGCAGTACTTC. Translating it yields CASSSRGTGVYEQYF.

This clone was recorded a few times. The V call is TRBV7-2, the J call TRBJ2-5, with TRBD2 matching over 7 bases. J lost 3 bases, V lost 1 base, and 2 bases had no gene match. CDR1 is SGHTA, CDR2 FQGNSA, per germline. The CDR3 runs 14 residues. This CDR3 is CASSLGAGEETQYF. DNA of the CDR3: TGTGCCAGCAGCTTAGGGGCGGGGGAAGAGACCCAGTACTTC.

This sequence joins TRBV6-1 and TRBJ2-7; 7 positions match TRBD1. Germline V gene lookup returns CDR1 MNHNS and CDR2 SASEGT. The CDR3 is made up of 13 amino acids. The V and J ends lost 3 bases and 4 bases, in that order; junction bases with no gene match: 3. For the CDR3, the DNA is TGTGCCAGCAGTGAGGGACAGATTTACGAGCAGTACTTC. Protein sequence: CASSEGQIYEQYF.

This clone was detected only once. J is TRBJ2-1 and V is TRBV29-1; 14 nucleotides line up with TRBD2. The CDR3 is 13 amino acids. Germline CDR1 reads SQVTM; CDR2 reads ANQGSEA. V trimming: 7 bases; J trimming: 4 bases; junction bases outside the gene matches: 0. The CDR3 spells CSGLAGGYNEQFF. CDR3 in DNA: TGCAGCGGACTAGCGGGAGGGTACAATGAGCAGTTCTTC.

This clone was seen only once. V and J are TRBV7-9 and TRBJ1-1; D gene unclear. CDR1 and CDR2 from the germline V gene are SEHNR and FQNEAQ (reference sequence). Trimming pared 5 bases from V and 4 bases from J, leaving 14 bases between. This CDR3 has 14 amino acids. This chain's CDR3 is CASSITTSGTEAFF. CDR3 in DNA: TGTGCCAGCAGCATAACAACCTCAGGCACTGAAGCTTTCTTT.

This rearrangement joins TRBV4-2 to TRBJ2-2; 13 bases agree with TRBD2. The CDR3 runs to 17 residues. Germline lookup yields CDR1 LGHNA and CDR2 YNFKEQ. The V gene end was trimmed by 1 base and the J gene end by 5 bases; junction bases not matched to a gene: 4. CDR3 sequence reads: CASSQGTSGSFTGELFF. CDR3 nucleotide sequence: TGTGCCAGCAGCCAAGGGACTAGCGGGAGTTTTACCGGGGAGCTGTTTTTT.

This clone appeared a single time. The V call is TRBV9, the J call TRBJ1-1, with D possibly matching TRBD1 (6 bases). The CDR3 extends over 13 amino acids. The ends were cut back, 4 bases at V and 10 bases at J, with 17 bases in the middle. The germline V gene has CDR1 SGDLS and CDR2 YYNGEE. CDR3: CASSPHPDSRAFF. The CDR3 DNA reads TGTGCCAGCAGCCCCCATCCGGACAGTCGAGCTTTCTTT. The full variable domain, completed using reference TRBV9 and TRBJ1-1, is DSGVTQTPKHLITATGQRVTLRCSPRSGDLSVYWYQQSLDQGLQFLIQYYNGEERAKGNILERFSAQQFPDLHSELNLSSLELGDSALYFCASSPHPDSRAFFGQGTRLTVV.

The rearrangement links TRBV7-9 to TRBJ2-7; TRBD2 matches 8 bases. CDR1 and CDR2 (germline): SEHNR, FQNEAQ (reference sequence). V was pared by 1 base and J by 7 bases, with 6 bases of the junction left unmatched. The CDR3 is 14 residues long. CDR3 DNA sequence: TGTGCCAGCAGCTTAGTCAGCGGGGGCCGAGAGCAGTACTTC. Translated, it gives CASSLVSGGREQYF.

V is TRBV5-1 and J is TRBJ2-7; TRBD1 aligns across 9 bases. J was trimmed by 11 bases and V by 0 bases; bases with no gene match: 9. The germline gives CDR1 SGHRS, CDR2 YFSETQ. The CDR3 totals 14 residues. DNA for the CDR3: TGCGCCAGCAGCTTGGCTCAACAGGGGGCGGAAAAGTACTTC. It specifies CASSLAQQGAEKYF.

This chain uses TRBV30 with TRBJ2-7, with D unclear. Germline CDR1 reads GTSNPN; CDR2 reads SVGIG (reference sequence). The CDR3 totals 10 residues. With 5 bases removed from V and 7 bases from J, the gap between germline ends came to 9 bases. CDR3 loop: CAWGGVEQYF. CDR3 sequence (DNA): TGTGCCTGGGGCGGCGTGGAGCAGTACTTC.

As regards this clone: The identical CDR3 is also encoded by other nucleotide sequences in the sample. The CDR3 here is CASSPTGTGNTIYF. The CDR3 coding sequence is TGTGCCAGCTCACCGACAGGTACTGGAAACACCATATATTTT. J is TRBJ1-3 and V is TRBV18; tentative D call: TRBD1 (6 bases). The V gene lost 3 bases and the J gene lost 2 bases, with 8 bases spanning the gap. The CDR3 runs to 14 residues. Germline values: CDR1 KGHSH, CDR2 LQKENI.

The V gene is TRBV6-5, the J gene TRBJ1-1, with 10 nucleotides matching TRBD1. In germline, CDR1 is MNHEY, CDR2 SVGAGI. V lost 6 bases to trimming and J lost 8 bases; unmatched junction nucleotides: 9. The CDR3 spans 14 residues. Here the CDR3 reads CASRQTGGPREAFF. As DNA, the CDR3 is TGTGCCAGCAGACAGACAGGGGGCCCGCGGGAAGCTTTCTTT.